This TCR beta chain appears in the sequencing data of a study of blood T cell repertoires in COVID-19. Whole-study context: Whether acute or convalescent, the COVID-19 samples came from the United States, Italy and Spain.

The CDR3 loop spans 15 amino acids. Germline V CDR1 and CDR2: MDHEN, SYDVKM. Losses at the gene ends were 7 bases for V and 4 bases for J; bases not matched to a gene: 9. Authors' methods: Reference gene primer amplification gave estimated nucleated cell counts. Method: immunoSEQ multiplex PCR; TCRdb's copy keeps in-frame clones and lacks some. From that table come the V and J calls and clone size; the DNA was used to work out D and trimming. The sample lists approximately 200,000 clones; roughly 84% were seen once. Source material: peripheral blood. This rearrangement joins TRBV28 to TRBJ1-1; 10 bases line up with TRBD1. This sequence originates from a woman between 25 and 40 years old who had recovered from COVID-19. The CDR3 coding sequence is TGTGCCAGCAATACGATGGGACAGGGGAGCACTGAAGCTTTCTTT. Protein sequence: CASNTMGQGSTEAFF.